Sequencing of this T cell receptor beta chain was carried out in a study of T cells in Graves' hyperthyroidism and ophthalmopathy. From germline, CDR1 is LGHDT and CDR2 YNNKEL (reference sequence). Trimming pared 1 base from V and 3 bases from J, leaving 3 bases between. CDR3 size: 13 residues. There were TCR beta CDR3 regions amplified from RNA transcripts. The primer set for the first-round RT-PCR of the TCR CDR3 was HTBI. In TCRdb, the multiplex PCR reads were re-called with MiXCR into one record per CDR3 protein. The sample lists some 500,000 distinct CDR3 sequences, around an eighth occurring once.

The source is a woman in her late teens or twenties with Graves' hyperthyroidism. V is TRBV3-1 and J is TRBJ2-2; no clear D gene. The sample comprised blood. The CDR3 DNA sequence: TGTGCCAGCAGCCAAGCTCACACCGGGGAGCTGTTTTTT. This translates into CASSQAHTGELFF.